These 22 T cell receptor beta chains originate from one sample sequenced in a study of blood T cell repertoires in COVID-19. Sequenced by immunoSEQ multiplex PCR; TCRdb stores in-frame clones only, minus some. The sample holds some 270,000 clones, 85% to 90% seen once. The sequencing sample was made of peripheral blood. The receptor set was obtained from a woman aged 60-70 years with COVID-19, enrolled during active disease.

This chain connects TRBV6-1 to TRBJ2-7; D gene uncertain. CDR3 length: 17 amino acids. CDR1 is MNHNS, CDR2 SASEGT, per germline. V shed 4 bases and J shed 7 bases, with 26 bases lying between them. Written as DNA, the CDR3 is TGTGCCAGCAGTGTTGGGTTGGGCCAGGAACCTTTCGAGGAGCAGTACTTC. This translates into CASSVGLGQEPFEEQYF.

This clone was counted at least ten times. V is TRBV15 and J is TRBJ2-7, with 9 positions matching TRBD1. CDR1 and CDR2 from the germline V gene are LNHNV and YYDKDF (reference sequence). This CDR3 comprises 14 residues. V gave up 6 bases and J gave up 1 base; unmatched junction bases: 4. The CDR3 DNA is TGTGCCACCAGTATGGGACAGGGTTCCTACGAGCAGTACTTC. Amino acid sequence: CATSMGQGSYEQYF.

The CDR3 sequence: CASSHRQGQETQYF. In DNA form, the CDR3 reads TGTGCCAGCAGCCACCGACAGGGCCAAGAGACCCAGTACTTC. The chain has TRBV3-1 (or the pseudogene TRBV3-2) and TRBJ2-5; 7 positions match TRBD1. V trimming: 3 bases; J trimming: 1 base; junction bases outside the gene matches: 2. The CDR3 has 14 residues. Germline CDR1 is LGHDT and CDR2 is YNNKEL (reference sequence).

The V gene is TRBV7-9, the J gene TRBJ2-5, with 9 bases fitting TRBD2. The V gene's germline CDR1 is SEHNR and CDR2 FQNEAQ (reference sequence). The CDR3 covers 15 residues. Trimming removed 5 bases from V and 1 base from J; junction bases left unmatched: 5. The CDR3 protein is CASSPGTSLQETQYF. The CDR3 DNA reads TGTGCCAGCAGCCCCGGGACTAGCCTCCAAGAGACCCAGTACTTC.

The CDR3, as DNA: TGTGCCAGCAGCTTTGGAATAGGGGTGGGCTATGGCTACACCTTC. Translated: CASSFGIGVGYGYTF. This chain links TRBV5-4 with TRBJ1-2, with D possibly being TRBD1 (5 bases). This CDR3 comprises 15 residues. Trimming removed 2 bases at V and 4 bases at J, with 15 bases between. The germline gives CDR1 SGHNT, CDR2 YYREEE (reference sequence).

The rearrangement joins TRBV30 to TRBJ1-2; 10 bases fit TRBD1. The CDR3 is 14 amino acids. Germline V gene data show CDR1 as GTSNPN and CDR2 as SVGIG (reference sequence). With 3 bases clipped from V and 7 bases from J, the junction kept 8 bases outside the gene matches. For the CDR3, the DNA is TGTGCCTGGAGCTCCGGGACAGGGGTAGGTGGCTACACCTTC. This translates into CAWSSGTGVGGYTF.

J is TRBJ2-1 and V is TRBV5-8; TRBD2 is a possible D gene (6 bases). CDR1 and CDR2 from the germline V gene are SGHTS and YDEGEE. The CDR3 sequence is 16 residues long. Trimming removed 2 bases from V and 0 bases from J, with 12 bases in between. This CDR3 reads CASSFGRGSSYNEQFF. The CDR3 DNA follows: TGTGCCAGCAGCTTCGGACGGGGGAGCTCCTACAATGAGCAGTTCTTC.

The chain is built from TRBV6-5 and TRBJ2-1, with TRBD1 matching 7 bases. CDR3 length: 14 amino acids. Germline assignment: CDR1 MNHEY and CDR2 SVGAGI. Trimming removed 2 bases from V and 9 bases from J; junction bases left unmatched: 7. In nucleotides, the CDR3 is TGTGCCAGCAGTTACGAGAGGGGGCGCGTTGAGCAGTTCTTC. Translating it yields CASSYERGRVEQFF.

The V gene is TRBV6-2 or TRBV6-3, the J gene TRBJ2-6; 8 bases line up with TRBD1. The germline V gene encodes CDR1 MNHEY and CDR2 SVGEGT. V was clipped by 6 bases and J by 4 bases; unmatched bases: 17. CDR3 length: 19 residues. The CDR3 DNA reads TGTGCCAGCAGCACCTATCAGGGGGCACGGAGGGACGGGGCCAACGTCCTGACTTTC. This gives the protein CASSTYQGARRDGANVLTF.

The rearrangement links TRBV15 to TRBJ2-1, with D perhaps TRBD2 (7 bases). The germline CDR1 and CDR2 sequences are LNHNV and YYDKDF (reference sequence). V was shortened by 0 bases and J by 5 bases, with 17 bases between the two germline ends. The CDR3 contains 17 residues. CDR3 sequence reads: CATSRDLRTGRDNEQFF. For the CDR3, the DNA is TGTGCCACCAGCAGAGATCTGAGAACAGGGAGGGACAATGAGCAGTTCTTC.

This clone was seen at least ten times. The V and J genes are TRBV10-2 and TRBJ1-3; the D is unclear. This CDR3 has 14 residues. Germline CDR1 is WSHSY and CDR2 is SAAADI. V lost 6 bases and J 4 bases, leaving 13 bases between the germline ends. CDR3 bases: TGCGCCAGCAGGATGTCGGAGTGGGGAAACACCATATATTTT. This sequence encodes CASRMSEWGNTIYF.

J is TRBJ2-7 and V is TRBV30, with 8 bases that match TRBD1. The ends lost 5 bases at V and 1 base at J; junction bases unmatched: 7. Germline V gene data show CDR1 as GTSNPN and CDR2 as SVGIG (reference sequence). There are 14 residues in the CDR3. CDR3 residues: CAWGRTGLSYEQYF. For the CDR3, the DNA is TGTGCCTGGGGAAGGACAGGGCTGTCCTACGAGCAGTACTTC.

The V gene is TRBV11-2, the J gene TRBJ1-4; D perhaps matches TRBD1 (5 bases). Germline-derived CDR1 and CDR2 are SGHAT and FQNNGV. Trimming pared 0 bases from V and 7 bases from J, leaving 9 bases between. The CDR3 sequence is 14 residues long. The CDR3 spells CASSLETVSEKLFF. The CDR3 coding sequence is TGTGCCAGCAGCTTAGAGACAGTCTCTGAAAAACTGTTTTTT. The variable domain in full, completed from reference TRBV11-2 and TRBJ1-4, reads EAGVAQSPRYKIIEKRQSVAFWCNPISGHATLYWYQQILGQGPKLLIQFQNNGVVDDSQLPKDRFSAERLKGVDSTLKIQPAKLEDSAVYLCASSLETVSEKLFFGSGTQLSVL.

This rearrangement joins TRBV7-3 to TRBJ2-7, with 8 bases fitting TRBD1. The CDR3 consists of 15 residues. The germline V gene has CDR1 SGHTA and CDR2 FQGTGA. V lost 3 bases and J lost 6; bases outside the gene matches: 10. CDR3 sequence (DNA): TGTGCCAGCAGCTTGGACAGGGCAAGTCCGTTCGAGCAGTACTTC. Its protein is CASSLDRASPFEQYF.

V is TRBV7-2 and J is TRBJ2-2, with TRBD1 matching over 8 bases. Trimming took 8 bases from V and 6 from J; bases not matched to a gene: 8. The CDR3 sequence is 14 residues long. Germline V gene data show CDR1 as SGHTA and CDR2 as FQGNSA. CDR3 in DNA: TGTGCCAGCTATCCAAGGACAGGGCCCGGGGAGCTGTTTTTT. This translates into CASYPRTGPGELFF.

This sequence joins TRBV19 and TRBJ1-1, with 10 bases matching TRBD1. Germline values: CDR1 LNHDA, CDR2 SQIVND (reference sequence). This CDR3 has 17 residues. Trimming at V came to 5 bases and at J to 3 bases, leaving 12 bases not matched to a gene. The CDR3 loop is CASSLALTGTGDTEAFF. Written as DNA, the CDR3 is TGTGCCAGTAGTCTCGCCCTAACCGGGACAGGGGACACTGAAGCTTTCTTT.

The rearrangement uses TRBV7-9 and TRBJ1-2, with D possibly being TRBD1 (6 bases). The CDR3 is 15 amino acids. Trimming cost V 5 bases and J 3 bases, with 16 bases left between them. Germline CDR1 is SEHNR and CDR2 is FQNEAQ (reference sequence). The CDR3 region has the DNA TGTGCCAGCAGCCAATGGACAGTGGTAGACTATGGCTACACCTTC. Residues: CASSQWTVVDYGYTF.

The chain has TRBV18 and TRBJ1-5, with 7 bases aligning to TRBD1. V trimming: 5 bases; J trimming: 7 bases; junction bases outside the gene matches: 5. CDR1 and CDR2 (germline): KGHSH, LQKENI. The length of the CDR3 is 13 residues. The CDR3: CASSSGGGQPQHF. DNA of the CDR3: TGTGCCAGCTCATCAGGGGGTGGCCAGCCCCAGCATTTT.

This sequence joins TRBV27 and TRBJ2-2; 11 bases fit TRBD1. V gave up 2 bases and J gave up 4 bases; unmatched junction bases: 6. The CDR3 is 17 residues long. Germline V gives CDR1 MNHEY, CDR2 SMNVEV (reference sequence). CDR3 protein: CASSLNFGTGGTGELFF. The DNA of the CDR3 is TGTGCCAGCAGTTTAAACTTCGGGACAGGGGGCACCGGGGAGCTGTTTTTT.

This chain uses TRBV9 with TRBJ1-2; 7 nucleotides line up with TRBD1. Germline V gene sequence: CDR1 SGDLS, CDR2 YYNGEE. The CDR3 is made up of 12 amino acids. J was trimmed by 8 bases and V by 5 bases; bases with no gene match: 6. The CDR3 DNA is TGTGCCAGCAGGGGGACAGTGAGCGGCTACACCTTC. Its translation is CASRGTVSGYTF.

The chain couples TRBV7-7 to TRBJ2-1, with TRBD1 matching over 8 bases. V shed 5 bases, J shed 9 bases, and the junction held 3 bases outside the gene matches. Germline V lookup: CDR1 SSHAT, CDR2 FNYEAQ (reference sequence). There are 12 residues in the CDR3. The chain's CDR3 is CASSQQGGEQFF. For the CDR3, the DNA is TGTGCCAGCAGCCAACAGGGGGGTGAGCAGTTCTTC.

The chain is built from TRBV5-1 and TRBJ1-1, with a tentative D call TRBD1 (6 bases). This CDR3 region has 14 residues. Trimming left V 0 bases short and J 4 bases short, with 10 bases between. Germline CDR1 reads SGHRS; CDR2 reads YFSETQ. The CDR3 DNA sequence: TGCGCCAGCAGCTTGGAACGAGGGGGCACTGAAGCTTTCTTT. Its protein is CASSLERGGTEAFF.